This T cell receptor (beta chain) was obtained from a study of shared clonotypes between healthy human individuals. General study results and limits: Clonotypes which were not shared had lower generation probabilities than clonotypes that all four donors shared.

Execution of the assay was at deep level. Data came from immunoSEQ multiplex PCR; TCRdb stores just in-frame clones and leaves some out. Of approximately 2,300,000 clones detected, 85% to 95% appear once; the ten largest clones hold 0.37%. Of note for this clone: Its antigen remains unidentified.

In the CD4+ fraction, cells were divided into CD45RA+ naive and CD45RA-negative memory subsets. Germline V lookup: CDR1 SGHAT, CDR2 FQNNGV. The CDR3 is 16 amino acids. J lost 6 bases, V lost 6 bases, and 10 bases had no gene match. Sequencing used naive CD4+ T cells from PBMCs. Subset given: CD45RA+ positively selected. The source of this sequence is a man aged 18 to 29 in good health. Some clones in this sample may be carry-over from other donors' samples. The chain joins TRBV11-2 to TRBJ2-1, with 11 bases aligning to TRBD2. CDR3 sequence (DNA): TGTGCCAGCAGGGAACCGGGACTAGCGGATATCAATGAGCAGTTCTTC. Its protein product is CASREPGLADINEQFF.